This TCR beta chain was captured in a study of blood T cell repertoires in COVID-19. This clone was picked up one time. Adults between about 18 and 95 years of age took part from 20 to 25 US areas. The CDR3 contains 16 residues. With 4 bases clipped from V and 1 base from J, the junction kept 3 bases outside the gene matches. The germline CDR1 and CDR2 sequences are SNHLY and FYNNEI. TCRdb's copy holds only in-frame clones and misses some; the assay was immunoSEQ multiplex PCR. The sample yields 230,000 or so clones, about 91% seen once. Sequenced material: PBMCs or T cells enriched from blood (not recorded which). This chain joins TRBV2 and TRBJ2-3, with 12 bases identical to TRBD2. The receptor's source is a middle-aged woman with acute COVID-19. CDR3 nucleotides: TGTGCCAGCAGTGCTAGGACTAGCGGGGGCACAGATACGCAGTATTTT. It codes for CASSARTSGGTDTQYF.